This section outlines one TCR beta chain sequence together with its context. Clinical history as reported by participants underpinned cohort assignment. The entry originates in a study of blood T cell repertoires in COVID-19. The wider study: COVID-19 samples from acute and convalescent phases originated in the United States, Italy and Spain. T cells, B-cell-depleted T cells, or PBMCs provided the cDNA or gDNA that served as material.

In the authors' workflow: Nucleated cell number was recorded as an estimate derived from reference gene primer amplification. Clones were sequenced by immunoSEQ multiplex PCR, and TCRdb holds only the in-frame ones, with some missing. That table gives V, J and clone size, and the DNA gave D and trimming. This repertoire shows 200,000 to 250,000 clones, 87% found once; its top ten account for 2.6%. Deletions cut 2 bases from V and 1 base from J, with 11 bases between. Germline V gene lookup returns CDR1 WNHNN and CDR2 SYGVQD (reference sequence). The CDR3 consists of 15 residues. Sample: PBMCs or T cells enriched from blood (not recorded which). This clonotype was obtained from a young woman with acute COVID-19. This chain connects TRBV10-1 to TRBJ2-5; D is possibly TRBD1 (6 bases). The CDR3 region has the DNA TGCGCCAGCAGTGAGGGGGCGACAGGCCAAGAGACCCAGTACTTC. This encodes CASSEGATGQETQYF.